This T cell receptor beta chain was retrieved from a study of response to subunit inactivated influenza vaccine. Study-level results: That few new T cells are recruited by each seasonal influenza vaccination was the authors' suggestion.

This clonotype was seen a few times. Its specificity is not known. TCRdb used MiXCR to reprocess the RT-PCR reads, holding one entry per CDR3 protein. The sample has about 190,000 distinct CDR3 sequences, approximately 15% seen once. The CDR3 covers 15 residues. V lost 2 bases to trimming and J lost 0 bases, with 8 bases between them. Germline values: CDR1 MNHEY, CDR2 SVGEGT. The V call is TRBV6-2 or TRBV6-3, the J call TRBJ2-1; the D gene is possibly TRBD1 (6 bases). The material sequenced was CD8+ T cells sorted from PBMCs, taken around 5 days after vaccination. This sequence was found in a man aged 45 to 65 who received an inactivated influenza vaccine. CDR3 loop: CASSYAGASYNEQFF. Here the CDR3 DNA reads TGTGCCAGCAGTTACGCAGGGGCCTCCTACAATGAGCAGTTCTTC.